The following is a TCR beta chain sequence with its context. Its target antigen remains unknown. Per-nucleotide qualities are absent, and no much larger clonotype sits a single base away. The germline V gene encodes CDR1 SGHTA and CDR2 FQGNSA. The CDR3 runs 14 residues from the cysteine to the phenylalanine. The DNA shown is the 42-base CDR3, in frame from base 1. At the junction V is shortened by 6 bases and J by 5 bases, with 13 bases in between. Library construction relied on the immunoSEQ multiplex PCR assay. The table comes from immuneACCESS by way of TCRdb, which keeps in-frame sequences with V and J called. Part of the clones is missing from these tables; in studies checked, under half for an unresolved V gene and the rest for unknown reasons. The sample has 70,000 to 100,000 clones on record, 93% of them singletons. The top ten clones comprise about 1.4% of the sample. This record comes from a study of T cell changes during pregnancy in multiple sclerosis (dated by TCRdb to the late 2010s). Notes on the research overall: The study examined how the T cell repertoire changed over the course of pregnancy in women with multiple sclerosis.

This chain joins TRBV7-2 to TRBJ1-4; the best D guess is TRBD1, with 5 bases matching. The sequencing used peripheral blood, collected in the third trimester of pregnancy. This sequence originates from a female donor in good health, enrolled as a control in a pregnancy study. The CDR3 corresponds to CASRRGGENEKLFF. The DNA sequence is TGTGCCAGCAGGAGGGGAGGGGAGAATGAAAAACTGTTTTTT.